Below are 20 T cell receptor beta chains sequenced from a single sample in a study of CD8 T cells in Susac syndrome. RNA, at about 0.5 to 1 ug, was reverse transcribed with random hexamers. TCRdb re-called the immunoSEQ multiplex PCR reads with MiXCR, one entry per CDR3 protein. This table holds fewer than 80,000 distinct CDR3 sequences, just under 95% found once. Input material: CD8+ T cells from PBMCs. Receptor source: a human donor in good health.

V and J are TRBV7-9 and TRBJ2-1, with 11 nucleotides matching TRBD2. V shed 8 bases, J shed 4 bases, and the junction held 4 bases outside the gene matches. This CDR3 region has 14 residues. Germline values: CDR1 SEHNR, CDR2 FQNEAQ (reference sequence). CDR3 amino acids: CASYLAGGYNEQFF. The CDR3 DNA sequence: TGTGCCAGCTATCTAGCGGGGGGTTACAATGAGCAGTTCTTC.

The chain employs TRBV6-6 and TRBJ2-2; D tentatively fits TRBD1 or TRBD2 (5 bases each). Trimming removed 2 bases from V and 4 bases from J, with 11 bases in between. The CDR3 loop spans 15 amino acids. Germline CDR1 and CDR2: MNHNY and SVGAGI (reference sequence). This CDR3 is CASSYIRAGTGELFF. The DNA for the CDR3 is TGTGCCAGCAGTTACATCAGGGCGGGCACCGGGGAGCTGTTTTTT.

This rearrangement joins TRBV5-1 to TRBJ1-1; D not certain. This CDR3 comprises 16 residues. The V and J ends lost 0 bases and 0 bases respectively, with 12 bases between them. Germline values: CDR1 SGHRS, CDR2 YFSETQ. CDR3 sequence reads: CASSLETSLLNTEAFF. For the CDR3, the DNA is TGCGCCAGCAGCTTGGAAACAAGCCTCTTGAACACTGAAGCTTTCTTT.

The V and J genes are TRBV11-2 and TRBJ2-5; D uncertain. This CDR3 contains 15 residues. V was cut by 5 bases and J by 2 bases, with 15 bases left in between. Germline CDR1 is SGHAT and CDR2 is FQNNGV. CDR3 in DNA: TGTGCCAGCAGCCCGGGCCGGCAGAGACAAGAGACCCAGTACTTC. Translated, it gives CASSPGRQRQETQYF.

This chain uses TRBV12-3 or TRBV12-4 with TRBJ2-7; D gene uncertain. The CDR3 is 13 amino acids. V shed 2 bases and J shed 4 bases, with 9 bases lying between them. DNA of the CDR3: TGTGCCAGCAGTTTAACAGTTCCATACGAGCAGTACTTC. Amino acids: CASSLTVPYEQYF.

The chain uses TRBV27 and TRBJ2-5; TRBD2 agrees at 9 bases. Germline loops: CDR1 MNHEY, CDR2 SMNVEV (reference sequence). The ends lost 0 bases at V and 5 bases at J; junction bases unmatched: 7. The CDR3 loop spans 16 amino acids. The CDR3 loop is CASSLSWRGGIETQYF. The CDR3 region has the DNA TGTGCCAGCAGTTTATCGTGGCGGGGGGGCATCGAGACCCAGTACTTC.

The chain employs TRBV6-5 and TRBJ2-3; D remains ambiguous. The CDR3 spans 12 residues. V lost 8 bases, J lost 4 bases, and 10 bases lay in between. Germline V gene lookup returns CDR1 MNHEY and CDR2 SVGAGI. CDR3 sequence reads: CASGNLADTQYF. The CDR3 DNA reads TGTGCCAGCGGCAACTTGGCAGATACGCAGTATTTT.

The V gene is TRBV5-1, the J gene TRBJ2-5; D is perhaps TRBD2 (6 bases). V was cut by 1 base and J by 5 bases, with 12 bases left in between. This CDR3 is 14 amino acids long. Germline V CDR1 and CDR2: SGHRS, YFSETQ. The CDR3 loop is CASSLWGSGETQYF. The CDR3, as DNA: TGCGCCAGCAGCTTGTGGGGGAGCGGGGAGACCCAGTACTTC.

The chain recombines TRBV5-1 with TRBJ2-7, with a weak D call TRBD2 (5 bases). Germline V CDR1 and CDR2: SGHRS, YFSETQ. The ends were cut back, 4 bases at V and 3 bases at J, with 11 bases in the middle. The CDR3 contains 13 residues. DNA of the CDR3: TGCGCCAGCAGCGATCTAGCTAGCTACGAGCAGTACTTC. It codes for CASSDLASYEQYF. The full variable domain, its missing parts supplied by reference TRBV5-1 and TRBJ2-7, is KAGVTQTPRYLIKTRGQQVTLSCSPISGHRSVSWYQQTPGQGLQFLFEYFSETQRNKGNFPGRFSGRQFSNSRSEMNVSTLELGDSALYLCASSDLASYEQYFGPGTRLTVT.

The chain has TRBV5-4 and TRBJ1-1; D ambiguous. The CDR3 is 13 residues long. The V and J ends lost 0 bases and 1 base respectively, with 4 bases between them. Germline CDR1 is SGHNT and CDR2 is YYREEE (reference sequence). CDR3 region: CASSLEENTEAFF. The CDR3 DNA is TGTGCCAGCAGCTTGGAAGAGAACACTGAAGCTTTCTTT.

The rearrangement uses TRBV4-1 and TRBJ2-1, with 8 bases aligning to TRBD1. The J segment lost 3 bases and the V segment lost 0 bases, leaving 1 base of the junction unmatched. Germline loops: CDR1 MGHRA, CDR2 YSYEKL. The CDR3 spans 15 residues. CDR3: CASSQDTGGYNEQFF. The CDR3 nucleotides read TGCGCCAGCAGCCAAGACACAGGGGGCTACAATGAGCAGTTCTTC.

The chain recombines TRBV7-2 with TRBJ1-6; D not certain. This CDR3 has 15 residues. Germline V gene sequence: CDR1 SGHTA, CDR2 FQGNSA. The ends were cut back, 1 base at V and 3 bases at J, with 7 bases in the middle. CDR3 DNA sequence: TGTGCCAGCAGCTTAGAGATCAGCTATAATTCACCCCTCCACTTT. Translation: CASSLEISYNSPLHF.

The chain couples TRBV3-1 to TRBJ1-1; D possibly corresponds to TRBD1 (6 bases). Germline CDR1 is LGHDT and CDR2 is YNNKEL (reference sequence). The CDR3 sequence is 13 residues long. Trimming shortened V by 4 bases and J by 5 bases, and 11 bases separated the two germline ends. DNA of the CDR3: TGTGCCAGCAGCCCCTATCAGGGGACTGAAGCTTTCTTT. Protein: CASSPYQGTEAFF.

This chain uses TRBV29-1 with TRBJ1-2; the D is unclear. V was cut by 3 bases and J by 5 bases, with 28 bases left in between. Germline V CDR1 and CDR2: SQVTM, ANQGSEA. The CDR3 has 18 residues. The CDR3 sequence is CSVEEGFQRRSFMYGYTF. The CDR3 DNA sequence: TGCAGCGTTGAGGAGGGTTTCCAGCGCCGAAGTTTTATGTATGGCTACACCTTC.

The chain is built from TRBV15 and TRBJ2-5; D perhaps matches TRBD2 (7 bases). V was shortened by 0 bases and J by 2 bases, with 19 bases between the two germline ends. CDR1 and CDR2 (germline): LNHNV, YYDKDF (reference sequence). The CDR3 has 18 residues. CDR3 DNA sequence: TGTGCCACCAGCAGAGATCGCTTGCGGGGGCTAATACAAGAGACCCAGTACTTC. Its translation: CATSRDRLRGLIQETQYF.

The genes are TRBV5-1 and TRBJ1-2; 12 positions agree with TRBD1. The CDR3 extends over 16 amino acids. The V segment lost 4 bases and the J segment 8 bases; nucleotides outside the gene matches: 12. The germline gives CDR1 SGHRS, CDR2 YFSETQ. The CDR3 sequence is CASSPDPGQGAAGYTF. The DNA for the CDR3 is TGCGCCAGCAGCCCGGATCCGGGACAGGGGGCGGCCGGCTACACCTTC.

The chain couples TRBV4-3 to TRBJ2-1; 10 nucleotides align to TRBD2. CDR1 and CDR2 from the germline V gene are LGHNA and YSLEER. The ends lost 0 bases at V and 12 bases at J; junction bases unmatched: 8. This CDR3 comprises 15 residues. The chain's CDR3 is CASSQDVAGGHGQFF. The DNA of the CDR3 is TGCGCCAGCAGCCAAGATGTAGCGGGGGGTCACGGGCAGTTCTTC.

The V gene is TRBV6-6, the J gene TRBJ1-1; possible D gene TRBD1, 6 bases. This CDR3 spans 13 amino acids. V shed 5 bases and J shed 4 bases, with 11 bases lying between them. Germline V lookup: CDR1 MNHNY, CDR2 SVGAGI (reference sequence). The CDR3 protein is CASSPGQTTEAFF. The CDR3 DNA reads TGTGCCAGCAGTCCTGGACAGACCACTGAAGCTTTCTTT.

The chain couples TRBV4-1 to TRBJ2-7, with 8 nucleotides matching TRBD1. From germline, CDR1 is MGHRA and CDR2 YSYEKL. V lost 4 bases, J lost 5 bases, and 7 bases stayed unmatched. CDR3 length: 14 residues. The CDR3 sequence is CASSRGQGSNEQYF. The CDR3 region has the DNA TGCGCCAGCAGCCGTGGACAGGGTAGCAACGAGCAGTACTTC.

In nucleotides, the CDR3 is TGTGCCAGCAGCCCTTTGGGGAGACGGACGGCTGGAAACACCATATATTTT. Its translation is CASSPLGRRTAGNTIYF. V gene TRBV7-6 combines with J gene TRBJ1-3; D ambiguous. Trimming pared 5 bases from V and 2 bases from J, leaving 19 bases between. Germline V CDR1 and CDR2: SGHVS, FNYEAQ. The CDR3 spans 17 residues.